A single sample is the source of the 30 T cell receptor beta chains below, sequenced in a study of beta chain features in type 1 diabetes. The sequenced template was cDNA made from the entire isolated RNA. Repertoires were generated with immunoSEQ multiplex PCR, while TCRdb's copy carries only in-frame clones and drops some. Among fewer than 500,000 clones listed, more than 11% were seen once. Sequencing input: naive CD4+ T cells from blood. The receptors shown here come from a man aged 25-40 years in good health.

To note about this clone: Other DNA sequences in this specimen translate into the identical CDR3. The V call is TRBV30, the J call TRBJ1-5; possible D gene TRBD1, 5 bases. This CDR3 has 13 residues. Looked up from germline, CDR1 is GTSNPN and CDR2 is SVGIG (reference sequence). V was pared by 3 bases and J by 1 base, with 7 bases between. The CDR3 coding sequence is TGTGCCTGGAGCCGGGACAGCAATCAGCCCCAGCATTTT. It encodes CAWSRDSNQPQHF.

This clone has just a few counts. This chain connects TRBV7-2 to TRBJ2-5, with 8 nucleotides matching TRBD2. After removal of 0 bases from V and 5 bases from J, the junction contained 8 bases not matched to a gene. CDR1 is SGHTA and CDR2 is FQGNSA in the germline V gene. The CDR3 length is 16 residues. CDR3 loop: CASSLASVAGGETQYF. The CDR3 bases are TGTGCCAGCAGCTTAGCCTCTGTTGCGGGAGGTGAGACCCAGTACTTC.

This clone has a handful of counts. For the CDR3, the DNA is TGCGCCAGCAGCGCCCTGGGGGAGGACCGAGAGACCCAGTACTTC. Protein: CASSALGEDRETQYF. The chain couples TRBV5-1 to TRBJ2-5; TRBD2 might be the D (6 bases). Trimming took 4 bases from V and 4 from J, leaving 17 bases between them. The CDR3 is 15 residues long. CDR1 is SGHRS and CDR2 is YFSETQ in the germline V gene.

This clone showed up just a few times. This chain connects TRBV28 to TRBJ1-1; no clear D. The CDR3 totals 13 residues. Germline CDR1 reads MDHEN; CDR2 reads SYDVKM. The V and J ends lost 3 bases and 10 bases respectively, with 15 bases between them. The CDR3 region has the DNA TGTGCCAGCAGTTTTGTTGGGCGCTTTGGAGCTTTCTTT. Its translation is CASSFVGRFGAFF.

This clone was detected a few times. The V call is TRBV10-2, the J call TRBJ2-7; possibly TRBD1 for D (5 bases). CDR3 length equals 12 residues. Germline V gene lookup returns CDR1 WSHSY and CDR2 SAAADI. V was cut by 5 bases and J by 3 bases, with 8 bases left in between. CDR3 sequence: CASSPDNYEQYV. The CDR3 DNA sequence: TGCGCCAGCAGTCCGGACAACTACGAGCAGTACGTC.

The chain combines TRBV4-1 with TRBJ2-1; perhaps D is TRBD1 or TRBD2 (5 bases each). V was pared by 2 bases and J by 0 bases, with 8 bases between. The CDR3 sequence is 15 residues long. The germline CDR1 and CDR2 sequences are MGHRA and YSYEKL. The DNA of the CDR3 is TGCGCCAGCAGCCAATGGGGGAGCTCCTACAATGAGCAGTTCTTC. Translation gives CASSQWGSSYNEQFF.

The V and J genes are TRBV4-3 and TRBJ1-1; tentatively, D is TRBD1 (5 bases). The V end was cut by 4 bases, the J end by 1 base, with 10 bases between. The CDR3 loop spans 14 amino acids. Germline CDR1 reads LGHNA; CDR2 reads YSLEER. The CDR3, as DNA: TGCGCCAGCAGCCGAGGGGCCTGGAACACTGAAGCTTTCTTT. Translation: CASSRGAWNTEAFF.

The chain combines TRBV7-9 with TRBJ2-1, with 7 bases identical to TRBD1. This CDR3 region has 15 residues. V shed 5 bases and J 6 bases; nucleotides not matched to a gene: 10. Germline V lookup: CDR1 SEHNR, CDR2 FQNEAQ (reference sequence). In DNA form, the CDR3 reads TGTGCCAGCAGCCCATCCGGGACAGCGACCAATGAGCAGTTCTTC. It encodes CASSPSGTATNEQFF.

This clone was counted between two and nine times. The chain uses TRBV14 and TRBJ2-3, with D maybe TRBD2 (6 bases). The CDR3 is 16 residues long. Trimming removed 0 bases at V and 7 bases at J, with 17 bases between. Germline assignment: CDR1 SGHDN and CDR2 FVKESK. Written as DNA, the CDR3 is TGTGCCAGCAGCCAAGATCTTACTCCGGAGGGGAATACGCAGTATTTT. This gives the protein CASSQDLTPEGNTQYF.

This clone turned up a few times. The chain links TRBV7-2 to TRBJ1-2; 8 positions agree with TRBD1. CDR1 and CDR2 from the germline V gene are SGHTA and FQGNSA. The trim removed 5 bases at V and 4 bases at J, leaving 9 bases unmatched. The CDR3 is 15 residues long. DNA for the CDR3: TGTGCCAGCAGCCTCACCAGGGGGCCGGGCTATGGCTACACCTTC. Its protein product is CASSLTRGPGYGYTF.

CDR3 residues: CASSLALAGGQETQYF. Here the CDR3 DNA reads TGTGCCAGCAGCTTAGCGCTAGCGGGGGGTCAAGAGACCCAGTACTTC. This chain connects TRBV7-7 to TRBJ2-5; 11 bases match TRBD2. The germline gives CDR1 SSHAT, CDR2 FNYEAQ (reference sequence). The CDR3 length is 16 residues. V was clipped by 0 bases and J by 2 bases; unmatched bases: 2.

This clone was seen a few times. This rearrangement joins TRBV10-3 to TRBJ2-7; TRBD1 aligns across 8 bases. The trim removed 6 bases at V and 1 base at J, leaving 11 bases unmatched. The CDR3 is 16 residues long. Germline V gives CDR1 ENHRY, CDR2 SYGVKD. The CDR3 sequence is CAISNEPGQASYEQYV. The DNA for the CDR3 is TGTGCCATCAGCAACGAGCCGGGACAGGCTTCCTACGAGCAGTACGTC.

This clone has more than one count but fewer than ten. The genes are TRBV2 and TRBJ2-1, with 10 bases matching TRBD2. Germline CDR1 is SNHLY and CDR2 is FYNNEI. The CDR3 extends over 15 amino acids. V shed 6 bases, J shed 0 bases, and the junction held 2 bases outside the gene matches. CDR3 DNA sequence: TGTGCCAGCAGGGCTAGCGGGAGCTCCTACAATGAGCAGTTCTTC. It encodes CASRASGSSYNEQFF.

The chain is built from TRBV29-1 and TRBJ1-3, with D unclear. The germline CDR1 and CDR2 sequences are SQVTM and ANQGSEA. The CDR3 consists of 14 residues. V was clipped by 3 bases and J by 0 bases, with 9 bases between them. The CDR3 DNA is TGCAGCGTTGACCACAGAGCCTCTGGAAACACCATATATTTT. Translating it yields CSVDHRASGNTIYF.

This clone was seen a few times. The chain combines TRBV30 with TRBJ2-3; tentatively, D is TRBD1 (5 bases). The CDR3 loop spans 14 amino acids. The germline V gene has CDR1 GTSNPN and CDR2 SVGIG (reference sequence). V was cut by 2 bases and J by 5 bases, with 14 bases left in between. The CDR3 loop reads CAWSYQGKGDTQYF. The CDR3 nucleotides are TGTGCCTGGAGTTACCAGGGTAAGGGAGATACGCAGTATTTT.

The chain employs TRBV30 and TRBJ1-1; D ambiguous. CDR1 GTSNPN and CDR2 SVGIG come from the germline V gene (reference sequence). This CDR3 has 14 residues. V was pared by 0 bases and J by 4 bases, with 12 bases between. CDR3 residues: CAWSVLVGSTEAFF. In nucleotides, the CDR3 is TGTGCCTGGAGTGTACTAGTGGGTAGCACTGAAGCTTTCTTT.

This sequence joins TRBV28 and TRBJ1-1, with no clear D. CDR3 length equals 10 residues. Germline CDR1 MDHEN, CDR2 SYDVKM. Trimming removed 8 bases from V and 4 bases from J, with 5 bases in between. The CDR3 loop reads CASWSTEAFF. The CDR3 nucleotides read TGTGCCAGCTGGAGCACTGAAGCTTTCTTT.

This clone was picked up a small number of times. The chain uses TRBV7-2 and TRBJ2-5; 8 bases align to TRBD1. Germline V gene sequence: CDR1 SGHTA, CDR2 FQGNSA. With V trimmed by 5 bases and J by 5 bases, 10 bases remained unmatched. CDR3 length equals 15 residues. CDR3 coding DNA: TGTGCCAGCAGCCAAATGCAGGGGGCGCTTGAGACCCAGTACTTC. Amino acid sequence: CASSQMQGALETQYF.

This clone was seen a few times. The CDR3 DNA reads TGCAGTGTAAGGAAGGGCGAAGCTTTCTTT. Residues: CSVRKGEAFF. The rearrangement joins TRBV20-1 to TRBJ1-1; D remains ambiguous. The CDR3 covers 10 residues. The germline gives CDR1 DFQATT, CDR2 SNEGSKA (reference sequence). V dropped 7 bases and J dropped 8 bases, with 11 bases sitting between them.

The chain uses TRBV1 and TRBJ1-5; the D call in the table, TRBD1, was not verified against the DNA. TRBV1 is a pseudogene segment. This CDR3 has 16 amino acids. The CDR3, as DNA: TGCACCAGCAGCCAAGACTACGGCAGGGAAAGGCAGCCCCAGCATTTT. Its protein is CTSSQDYGRERQPQHF.

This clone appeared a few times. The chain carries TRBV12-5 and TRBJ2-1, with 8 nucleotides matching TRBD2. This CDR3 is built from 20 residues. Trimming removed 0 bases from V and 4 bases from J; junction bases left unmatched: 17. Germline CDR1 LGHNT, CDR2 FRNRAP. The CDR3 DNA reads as TGTGCTAGTGGTTTGGTATCCCGCGGTTTAGCGGGAAAGGGTTACAATGAGCAGTTCTTC. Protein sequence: CASGLVSRGLAGKGYNEQFF.

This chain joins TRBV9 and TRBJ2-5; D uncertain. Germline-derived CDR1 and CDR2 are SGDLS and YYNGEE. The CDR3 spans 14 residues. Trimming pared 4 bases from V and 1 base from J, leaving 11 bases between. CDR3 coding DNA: TGTGCCAGCAGCCCCTTCGTGAGCCAAGAGACCCAGTACTTC. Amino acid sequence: CASSPFVSQETQYF.

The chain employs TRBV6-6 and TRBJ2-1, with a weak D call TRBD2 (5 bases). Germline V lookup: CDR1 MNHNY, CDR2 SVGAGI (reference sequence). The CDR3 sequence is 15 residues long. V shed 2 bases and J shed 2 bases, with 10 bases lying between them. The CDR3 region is CASSYQLGAYNEQFF. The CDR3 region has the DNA TGTGCCAGCAGTTACCAGCTCGGGGCCTACAATGAGCAGTTCTTC.

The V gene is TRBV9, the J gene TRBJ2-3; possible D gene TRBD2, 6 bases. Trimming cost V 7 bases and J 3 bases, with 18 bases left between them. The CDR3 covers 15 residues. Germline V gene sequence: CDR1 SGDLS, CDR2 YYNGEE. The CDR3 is CASGRLVLSTDTQYF. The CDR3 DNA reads TGTGCCAGCGGACGACTAGTACTTTCTACAGATACGCAGTATTTT.

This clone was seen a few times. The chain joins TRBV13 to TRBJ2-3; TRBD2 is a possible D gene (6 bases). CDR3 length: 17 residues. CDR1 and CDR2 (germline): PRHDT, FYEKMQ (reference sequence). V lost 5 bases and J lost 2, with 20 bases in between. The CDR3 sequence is CASSPSVAGMVTDTQYF. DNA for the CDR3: TGTGCCAGCAGCCCCTCTGTGGCGGGAATGGTCACAGATACGCAGTATTTT.

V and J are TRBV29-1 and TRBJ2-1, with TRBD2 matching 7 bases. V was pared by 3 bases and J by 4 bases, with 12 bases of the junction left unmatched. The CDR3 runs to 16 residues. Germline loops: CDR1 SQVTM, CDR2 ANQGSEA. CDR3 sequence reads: CSVDSGRQSLYNEQFF. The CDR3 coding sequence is TGCAGCGTTGATAGCGGGCGTCAGAGCCTATACAATGAGCAGTTCTTC.

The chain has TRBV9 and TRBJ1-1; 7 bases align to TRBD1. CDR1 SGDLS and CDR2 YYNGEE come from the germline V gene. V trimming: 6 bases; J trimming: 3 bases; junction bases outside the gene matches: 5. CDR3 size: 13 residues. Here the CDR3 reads CASTQGVDTEAFF. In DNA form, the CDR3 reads TGTGCCAGCACCCAGGGGGTGGACACTGAAGCTTTCTTT.

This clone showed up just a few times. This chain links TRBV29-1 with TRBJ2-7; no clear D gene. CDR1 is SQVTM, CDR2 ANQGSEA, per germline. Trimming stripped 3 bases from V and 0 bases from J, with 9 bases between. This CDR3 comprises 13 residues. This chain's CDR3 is CSVEAESSYEQYF. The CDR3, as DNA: TGCAGCGTTGAGGCGGAGAGCTCCTACGAGCAGTACTTC.

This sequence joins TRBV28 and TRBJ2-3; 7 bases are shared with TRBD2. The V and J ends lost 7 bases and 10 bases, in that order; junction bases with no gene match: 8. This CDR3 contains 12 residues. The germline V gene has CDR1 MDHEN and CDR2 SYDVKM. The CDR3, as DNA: TGTGCCAGCAACCTTAGCGGGTACGCGCAGTATTTT. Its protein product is CASNLSGYAQYF.

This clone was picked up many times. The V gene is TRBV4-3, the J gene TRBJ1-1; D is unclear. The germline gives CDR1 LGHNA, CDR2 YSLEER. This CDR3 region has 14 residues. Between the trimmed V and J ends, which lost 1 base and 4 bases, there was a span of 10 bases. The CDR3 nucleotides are TGCGCCAGCAGCCAAGTGAGGCTGGGCACTGAAGCTTTCTTT. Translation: CASSQVRLGTEAFF.